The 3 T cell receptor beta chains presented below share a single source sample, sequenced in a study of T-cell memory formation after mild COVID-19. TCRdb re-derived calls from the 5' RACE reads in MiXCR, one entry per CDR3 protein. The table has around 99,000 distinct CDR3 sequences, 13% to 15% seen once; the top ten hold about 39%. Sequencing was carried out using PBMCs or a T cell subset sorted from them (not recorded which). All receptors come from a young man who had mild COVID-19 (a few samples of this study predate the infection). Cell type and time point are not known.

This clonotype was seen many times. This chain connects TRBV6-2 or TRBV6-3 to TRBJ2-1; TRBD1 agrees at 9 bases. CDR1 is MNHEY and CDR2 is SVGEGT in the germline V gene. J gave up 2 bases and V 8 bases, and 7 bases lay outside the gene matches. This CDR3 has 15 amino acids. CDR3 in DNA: TGTGCCAGCGGCCATCGGACAGGGGCCTACAATGAGCAGTTCTTC. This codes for CASGHRTGAYNEQFF.

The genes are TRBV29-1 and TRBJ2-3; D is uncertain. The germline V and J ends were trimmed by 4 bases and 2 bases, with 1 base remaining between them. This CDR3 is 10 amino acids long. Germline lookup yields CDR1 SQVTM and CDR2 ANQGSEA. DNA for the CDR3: TGCAGCGTTGTCACAGATACGCAGTATTTT. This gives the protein CSVVTDTQYF.

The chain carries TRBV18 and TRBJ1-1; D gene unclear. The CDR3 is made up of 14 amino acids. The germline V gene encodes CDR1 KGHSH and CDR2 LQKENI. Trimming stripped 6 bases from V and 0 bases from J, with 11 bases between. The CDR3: CASSRESLNTEAFF. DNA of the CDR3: TGTGCCAGCTCCCGAGAATCCCTGAACACTGAAGCTTTCTTT.